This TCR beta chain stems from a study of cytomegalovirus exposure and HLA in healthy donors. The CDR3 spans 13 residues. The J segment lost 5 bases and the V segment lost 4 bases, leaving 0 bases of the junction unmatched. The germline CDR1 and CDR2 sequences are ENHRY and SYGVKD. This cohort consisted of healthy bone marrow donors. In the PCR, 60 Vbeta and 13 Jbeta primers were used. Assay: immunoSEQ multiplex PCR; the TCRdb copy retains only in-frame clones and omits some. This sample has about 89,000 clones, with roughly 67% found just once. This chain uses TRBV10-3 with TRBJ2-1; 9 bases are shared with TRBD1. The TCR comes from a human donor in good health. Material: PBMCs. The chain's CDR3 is CAISGTGDNEQFF. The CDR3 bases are TGTGCCATCAGTGGGACAGGGGACAATGAGCAGTTCTTC.